The TCR beta chain described here comes from a study of shared clonotypes between healthy human individuals. Study-wide background: Samples came from a couple of female and a few male donors aged 18 to 49.

PCR replicates performed on unsorted PBMC used 300 to 350 ng DNA, 30,000 or so T cell genomes. Libraries were prepared by immunoSEQ multiplex PCR; TCRdb keeps only in-frame clonotypes and omits some of them. The sample includes 450,000 to 600,000 clones, around 74% seen only once; the top ten take 10% to 15%. V lost 4 bases, J lost 2 bases, and 9 bases lay in between. Per germline, CDR1 MDHEN and CDR2 SYDVKM. The CDR3 totals 14 residues. The sequencing sample was made of PBMCs. The chain recombines TRBV28 with TRBJ1-3; no reliable D call. The source of this sequence is a woman aged 40 to 50 in good health. Some clones in this sample may be carry-over from other donors' samples. CDR3 protein: CASSYWGAGNTIYF. The CDR3 bases are TGTGCCAGCAGTTACTGGGGAGCTGGAAACACCATATATTTT. Using reference TRBV28 and TRBJ1-3 for the parts outside the CDR3, the full variable domain is DVKVTQSSRYLVKRTGEKVFLECVQDMDHENMFWYRQDPGLGLRLIYFSYDVKMKEKGDIPEGYSVSREKKERFSLILESASTNQTSMYLCASSYWGAGNTIYFGEGSWLTVV.